Below are 16 T cell receptor beta chains sequenced from a single sample in a study of blood T cells in healthy people across ages. The authors ran a second PCR of about 7 to 11 cycles using a sample-barcoded 5' primer and a J-beta primer mix. TCRdb fed the 5' RACE reads into MiXCR, producing one record per CDR3 protein. The sample lists over 750,000 distinct CDR3 sequences, 25% occurring once. This sample also appeared in a second study, on T cells of mothers and their children.

Sample: blood. The source is a boy between 5 and 17 years old in good health.

This clonotype was detected only a few times. The chain combines TRBV7-9 with TRBJ1-4; the D gene is possibly TRBD1 (5 bases). The length of the CDR3 is 15 residues. Deletions cut 5 bases from V and 6 bases from J, with 16 bases between. Germline loops: CDR1 SEHNR, CDR2 FQNEAQ (reference sequence). The CDR3 coding sequence is TGTGCCAGCAGCCCCCAAGCAGGGTTGGATGAAAAACTGTTTTTT. Its translation: CASSPQAGLDEKLFF.

This clonotype was seen a single time. J is TRBJ1-1 and V is TRBV20-1, with D possibly TRBD1 on 6 matching bases. V was pared by 3 bases and J by 3 bases, with 11 bases between. Germline CDR1 and CDR2: DFQATT and SNEGSKA (reference sequence). The CDR3 is made up of 13 amino acids. CDR3 loop: CSARDEGDTEAFF. CDR3 DNA sequence: TGCAGTGCTAGGGATGAGGGGGACACTGAAGCTTTCTTT.

In its sample, this clonotype was seen a few times. The rearrangement links TRBV29-1 to TRBJ2-7; D is ambiguous. There are 12 residues in the CDR3. Germline V CDR1 and CDR2: SQVTM, ANQGSEA. V was clipped by 6 bases and J by 6 bases, with 15 bases between them. CDR3 bases: TGCAGCGTCAGGACGGATTCGGTCGAGCAGTACTTC. It encodes CSVRTDSVEQYF.

This clonotype has a handful of counts. V usage is TRBV3-1 and J usage is TRBJ1-1; D unclear. V lost 0 bases to trimming and J lost 8 bases, with 7 bases between them. Germline CDR1 reads LGHDT; CDR2 reads YNNKEL (reference sequence). The CDR3 has 12 amino acids. CDR3 region: CASSQESTEAFF. The CDR3 bases are TGTGCCAGCAGCCAAGAATCGACAGAAGCTTTCTTT.

The chain has TRBV3-1 and TRBJ2-1, with 7 bases identical to TRBD2. CDR1 is LGHDT and CDR2 is YNNKEL in the germline V gene (reference sequence). This CDR3 comprises 16 residues. With V trimmed by 3 bases and J by 2 bases, 7 bases remained unmatched. In DNA, the CDR3 is TGTGCCAGCAGCCATTTAAACGGGAGGCCCTACAATGAGCAGTTCTTC. Translating gives CASSHLNGRPYNEQFF.

The chain couples TRBV13 to TRBJ2-3, with D possibly being TRBD2 (5 bases). The V gene lost 5 bases and the J gene lost 2 bases, with 20 bases spanning the gap. CDR1 and CDR2 from the germline V gene are PRHDT and FYEKMQ (reference sequence). The CDR3 length is 17 residues. The CDR3 nucleotides read TGTGCCAGCAGCCAGAACCCGACTAATTCCCTCACAGATACGCAGTATTTT. Its protein is CASSQNPTNSLTDTQYF.

This clonotype was seen more than once but under ten times. This chain connects TRBV27 to TRBJ1-5; D call uncertain. V lost 4 bases and J lost 3, with 16 bases in between. CDR1 is MNHEY and CDR2 is SMNVEV in the germline V gene (reference sequence). The CDR3 covers 16 residues. CDR3 coding DNA: TGTGCCAGCAGTTCCCGACAAGGTAGGGACAATCAGCCCCAGCATTTT. It encodes CASSSRQGRDNQPQHF.

The V gene is TRBV20-1, the J gene TRBJ2-1; a possible D gene is TRBD1 (6 bases). The CDR3 is 14 residues long. The germline V and J ends were trimmed by 7 bases and 4 bases, with 17 bases remaining between them. The V gene's germline CDR1 is DFQATT and CDR2 SNEGSKA (reference sequence). In DNA form, the CDR3 reads TGCAGTGTTCCGCAGGGGCCCCCGTACAATGAGCAGTTCTTC. Protein: CSVPQGPPYNEQFF.

V is TRBV28 and J is TRBJ2-1; tentatively, D is TRBD1 (6 bases). The CDR3 is made up of 14 amino acids. Germline V CDR1 and CDR2: MDHEN, SYDVKM. The germline V and J ends were trimmed by 5 bases and 9 bases, with 17 bases remaining between them. The CDR3 bases are TGTGCCAGCAGTACAGGGACGATTCGGGGTGAGCAGTTCTTC. It codes for CASSTGTIRGEQFF.

This clonotype was observed once. CDR3 coding DNA: TGTGCCAGCTCACCAGAGGGACAGGGCGAGGCTTTCTTT. Amino acid sequence: CASSPEGQGEAFF. The genes are TRBV18 and TRBJ1-1; TRBD1 agrees at 9 bases. The CDR3 length is 13 residues. CDR1 and CDR2 from the germline V gene are KGHSH and LQKENI. The V segment lost 2 bases and the J segment 11 bases; nucleotides outside the gene matches: 6.

This clonotype was seen only a few times. The chain links TRBV12-3 or TRBV12-4 to TRBJ2-1; D is perhaps TRBD2 (7 bases). V was trimmed by 4 bases and J by 8 bases, leaving 15 bases between them. This CDR3 is built from 14 residues. The CDR3 region is CASSSRLAGDEQFF. The DNA of the CDR3 is TGTGCCAGCAGTTCCCGACTAGCAGGGGATGAGCAGTTCTTC.

A few counts support this clonotype. The gene calls are TRBV12-3 or TRBV12-4 and TRBJ1-4; D remains ambiguous. Trimming shortened V by 6 bases and J by 8 bases, and 13 bases separated the two germline ends. The CDR3 has 13 residues. The CDR3 DNA is TGTGCCAGCAGCCAGACGGTGGGGGAAAAACTGTTTTTT. Its protein product is CASSQTVGEKLFF.

The table lists this clonotype with a few counts. The genes are TRBV29-1 and TRBJ2-3, with D perhaps being TRBD1 or TRBD2 (5 bases each). The CDR3 contains 14 residues. Trimming took off 2 bases at V and 6 bases at J, with 15 bases between the two ends. Germline V lookup: CDR1 SQVTM, CDR2 ANQGSEA. The CDR3 region has the DNA TGCAGCGTTGAAAAGGACTGGCCAGGGGATACGCAGTATTTT. Amino acid sequence: CSVEKDWPGDTQYF.

The V and J genes are TRBV24-1 and TRBJ1-1, with no clear D. Germline lookup yields CDR1 KGHDR and CDR2 SFDVKD. The germline V and J ends were trimmed by 6 bases and 6 bases, with 10 bases remaining between them. The CDR3 contains 12 residues. The CDR3 loop is CATSNRAPEAFF. The CDR3 coding sequence is TGTGCCACCAGTAACCGGGCCCCTGAAGCTTTCTTT.

This chain links TRBV6-1 with TRBJ2-7; TRBD1 aligns across 11 bases. The CDR3 spans 12 residues. Germline V gene data show CDR1 as MNHNS and CDR2 as SASEGT. V dropped 4 bases and J dropped 12; count of bases not matched to a gene: 5. CDR3 nucleotides: TGTGCCAGCAGTGTAATGGGACAGGGGGTGTACTTC. Protein product: CASSVMGQGVYF.

The chain employs TRBV5-1 and TRBJ1-1; D is perhaps TRBD1 (6 bases). This CDR3 spans 15 amino acids. V was cut by 4 bases and J by 0 bases, with 13 bases left in between. The germline gives CDR1 SGHRS, CDR2 YFSETQ. Here the CDR3 reads CASSGMGQLNTEAFF. The DNA for the CDR3 is TGCGCCAGCAGCGGGATGGGACAATTGAACACTGAAGCTTTCTTT.